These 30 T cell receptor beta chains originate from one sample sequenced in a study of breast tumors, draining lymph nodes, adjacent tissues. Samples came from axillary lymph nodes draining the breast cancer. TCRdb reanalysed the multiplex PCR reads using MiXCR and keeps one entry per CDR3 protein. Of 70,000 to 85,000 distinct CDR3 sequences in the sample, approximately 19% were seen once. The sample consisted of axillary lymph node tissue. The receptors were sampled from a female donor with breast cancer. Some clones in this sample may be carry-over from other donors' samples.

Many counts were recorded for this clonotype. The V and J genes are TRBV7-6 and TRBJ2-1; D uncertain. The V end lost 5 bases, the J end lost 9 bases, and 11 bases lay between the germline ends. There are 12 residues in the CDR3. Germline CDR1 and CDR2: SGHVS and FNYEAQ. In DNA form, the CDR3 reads TGTGCCAGCAGCCCCGCAACCGGTGAGCAGTTCTTC. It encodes CASSPATGEQFF.

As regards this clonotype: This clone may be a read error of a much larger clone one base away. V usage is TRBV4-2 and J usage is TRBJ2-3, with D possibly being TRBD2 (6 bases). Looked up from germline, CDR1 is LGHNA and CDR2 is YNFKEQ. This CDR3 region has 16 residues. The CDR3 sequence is CASGQVQAAGTDTQYF. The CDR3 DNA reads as TGTGCCAGCGGCCAAGTACAGGCGGCGGGGACAGATACGCAGTATTTT.

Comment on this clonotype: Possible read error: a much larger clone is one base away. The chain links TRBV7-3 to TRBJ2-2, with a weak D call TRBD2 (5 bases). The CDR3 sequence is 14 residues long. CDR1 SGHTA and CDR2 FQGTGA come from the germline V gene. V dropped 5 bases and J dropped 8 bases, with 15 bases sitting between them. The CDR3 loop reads CASSASRKGGELFF. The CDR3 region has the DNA TGTGCCAGCAGCGCTAGCAGAAAAGGGGGGGAGCTGTTTTTT.

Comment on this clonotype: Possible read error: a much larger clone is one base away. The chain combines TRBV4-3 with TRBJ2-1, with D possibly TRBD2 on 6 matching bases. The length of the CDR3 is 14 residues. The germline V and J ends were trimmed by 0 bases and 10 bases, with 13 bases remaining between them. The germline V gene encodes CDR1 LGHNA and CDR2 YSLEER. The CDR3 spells CASSQDGRTSEQFF. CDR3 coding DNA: TGCGCCAGCAGCCAAGATGGGAGGACGAGCGAGCAGTTCTTC.

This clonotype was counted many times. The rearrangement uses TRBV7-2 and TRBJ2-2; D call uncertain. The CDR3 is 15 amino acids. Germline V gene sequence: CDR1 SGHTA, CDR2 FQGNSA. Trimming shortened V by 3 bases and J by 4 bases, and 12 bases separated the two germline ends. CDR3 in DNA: TGTGCCAGCAGCTTTCACTGGGCTCCCACCGGGGAGCTGTTTTTT. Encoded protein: CASSFHWAPTGELFF.

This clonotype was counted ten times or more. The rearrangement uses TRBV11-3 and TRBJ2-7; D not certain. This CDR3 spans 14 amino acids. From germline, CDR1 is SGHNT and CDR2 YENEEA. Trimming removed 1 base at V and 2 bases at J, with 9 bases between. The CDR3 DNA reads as TGTGCCAGCAGCTTAGCCCCTGGCACCTACGAGCAGTACTTC. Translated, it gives CASSLAPGTYEQYF.

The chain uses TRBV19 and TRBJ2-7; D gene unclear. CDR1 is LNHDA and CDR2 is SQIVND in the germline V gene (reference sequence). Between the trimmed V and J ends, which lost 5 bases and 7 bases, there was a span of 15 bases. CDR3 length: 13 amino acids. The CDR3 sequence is CASSSSMGWEQYF. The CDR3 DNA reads TGTGCCAGTAGTTCCAGCATGGGGTGGGAGCAGTACTTC.

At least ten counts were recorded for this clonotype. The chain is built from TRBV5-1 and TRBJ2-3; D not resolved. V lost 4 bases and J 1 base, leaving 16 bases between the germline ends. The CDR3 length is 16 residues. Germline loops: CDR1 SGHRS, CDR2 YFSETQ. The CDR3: CASSTGPQGGTDTQYF. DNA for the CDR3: TGCGCCAGCAGCACCGGACCCCAAGGAGGCACAGATACGCAGTATTTT.

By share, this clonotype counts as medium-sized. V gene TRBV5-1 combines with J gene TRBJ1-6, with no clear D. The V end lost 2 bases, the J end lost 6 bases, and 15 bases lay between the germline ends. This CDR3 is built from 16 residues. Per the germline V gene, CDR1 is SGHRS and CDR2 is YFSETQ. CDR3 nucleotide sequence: TGCGCCAGCAGCTTAGCGGGGTCGGCTCCTAATTCACCCCTCCACTTT. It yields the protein CASSLAGSAPNSPLHF.

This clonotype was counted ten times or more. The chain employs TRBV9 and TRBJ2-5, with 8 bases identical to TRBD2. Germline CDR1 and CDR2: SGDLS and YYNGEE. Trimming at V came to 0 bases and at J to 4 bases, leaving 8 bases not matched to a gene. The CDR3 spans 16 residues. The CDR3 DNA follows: TGTGCCAGCAGCGTAGCTGTGGGACTAGGGGGAGAGACCCAGTACTTC. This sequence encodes CASSVAVGLGGETQYF.

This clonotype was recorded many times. The CDR3 DNA follows: TGTGCCAGCAGCTTAGTGCAGGGGCAGAACTATGGCTACACCTTC. Protein: CASSLVQGQNYGYTF. The chain carries TRBV7-9 and TRBJ1-2, with a possible D match to TRBD1 (6 bases). Trimming pared 1 base from V and 2 bases from J, leaving 11 bases between. The V gene's germline CDR1 is SEHNR and CDR2 FQNEAQ (reference sequence). This CDR3 has 15 amino acids.

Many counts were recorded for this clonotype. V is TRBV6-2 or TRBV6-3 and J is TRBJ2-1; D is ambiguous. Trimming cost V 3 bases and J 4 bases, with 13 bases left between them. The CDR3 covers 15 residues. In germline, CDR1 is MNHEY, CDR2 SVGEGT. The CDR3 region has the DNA TGTGCCAGCAGTTATCGGTCGGACCTTTACAATGAGCAGTTCTTC. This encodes CASSYRSDLYNEQFF.

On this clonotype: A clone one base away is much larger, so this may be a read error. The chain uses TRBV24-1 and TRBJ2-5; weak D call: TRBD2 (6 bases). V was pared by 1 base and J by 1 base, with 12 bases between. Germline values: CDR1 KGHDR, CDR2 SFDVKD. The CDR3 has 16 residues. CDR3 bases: TGTGCCACCAGTGATTTATCGGGAGTTGGCCAAGAGACCCAGTACTTC. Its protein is CATSDLSGVGQETQYF.

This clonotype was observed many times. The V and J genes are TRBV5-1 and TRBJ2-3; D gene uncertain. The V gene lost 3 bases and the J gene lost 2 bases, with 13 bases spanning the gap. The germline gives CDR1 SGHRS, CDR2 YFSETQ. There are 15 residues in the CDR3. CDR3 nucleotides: TGCGCCAGCAGCTCCCAAGGACCGACCACAGATACGCAGTATTTT. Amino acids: CASSSQGPTTDTQYF.

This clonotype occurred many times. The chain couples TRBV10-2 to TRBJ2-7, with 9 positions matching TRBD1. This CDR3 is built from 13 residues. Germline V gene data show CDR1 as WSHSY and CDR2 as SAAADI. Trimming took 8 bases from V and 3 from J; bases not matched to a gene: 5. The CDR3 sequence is CASGLTGGYEQYF. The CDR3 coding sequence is TGCGCCAGCGGCTTGACAGGGGGCTACGAGCAGTACTTC.

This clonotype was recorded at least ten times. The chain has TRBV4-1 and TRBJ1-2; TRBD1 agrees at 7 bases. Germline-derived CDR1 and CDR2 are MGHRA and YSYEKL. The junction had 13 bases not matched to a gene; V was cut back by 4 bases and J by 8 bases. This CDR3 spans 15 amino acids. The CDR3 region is CASSREGQAGSGYTF. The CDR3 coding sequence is TGCGCCAGCAGCCGGGAAGGACAGGCCGGGAGCGGCTACACCTTC.

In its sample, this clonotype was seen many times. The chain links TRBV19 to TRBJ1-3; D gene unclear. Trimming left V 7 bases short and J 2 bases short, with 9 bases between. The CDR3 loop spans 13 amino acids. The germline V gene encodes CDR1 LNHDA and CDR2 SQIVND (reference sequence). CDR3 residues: CASKWVAGNTIYF. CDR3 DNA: TGTGCCAGTAAATGGGTTGCTGGAAACACCATATATTTT. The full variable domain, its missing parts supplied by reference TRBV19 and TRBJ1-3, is DGGITQSPKYLFRKEGQNVTLSCEQNLNHDAMYWYRQDPGQGLRLIYYSQIVNDFQKGDIAEGYSVSREKKESFPLTVTSAQKNPTAFYLCASKWVAGNTIYFGEGSWLTVV.

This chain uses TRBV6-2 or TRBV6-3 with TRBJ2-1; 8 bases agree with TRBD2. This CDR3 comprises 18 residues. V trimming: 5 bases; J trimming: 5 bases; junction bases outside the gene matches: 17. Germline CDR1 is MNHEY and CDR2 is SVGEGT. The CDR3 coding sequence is TGTGCCAGCAGTCATGACCTGGGGACTAGTTCAAGAAACAATGAGCAGTTCTTC. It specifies CASSHDLGTSSRNNEQFF.

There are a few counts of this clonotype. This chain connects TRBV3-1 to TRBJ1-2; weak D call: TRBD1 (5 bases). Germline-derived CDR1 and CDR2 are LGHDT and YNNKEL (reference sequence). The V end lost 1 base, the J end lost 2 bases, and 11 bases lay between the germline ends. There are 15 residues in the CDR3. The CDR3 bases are TGTGCCAGCAGCCAAGTGGGGGGAGGGAACTATGGCTACACCTTC. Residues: CASSQVGGGNYGYTF. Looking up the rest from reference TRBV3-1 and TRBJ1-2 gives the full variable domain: DTAVSQTPKYLVTQMGNDKSIKCEQNLGHDTMYWYKQDSKKFLKIMFSYNNKELIINETVPNRFSPKSPDKAHLNLHINSLELGDSAVYFCASSQVGGGNYGYTFGSGTRLTVV.

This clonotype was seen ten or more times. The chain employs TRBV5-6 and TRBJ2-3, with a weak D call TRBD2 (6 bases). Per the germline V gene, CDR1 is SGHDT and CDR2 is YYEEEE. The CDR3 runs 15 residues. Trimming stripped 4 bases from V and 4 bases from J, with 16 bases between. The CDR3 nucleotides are TGTGCCAGCAGCCCGACTAGAAGTGAGGCAGATACGCAGTATTTT. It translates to CASSPTRSEADTQYF.

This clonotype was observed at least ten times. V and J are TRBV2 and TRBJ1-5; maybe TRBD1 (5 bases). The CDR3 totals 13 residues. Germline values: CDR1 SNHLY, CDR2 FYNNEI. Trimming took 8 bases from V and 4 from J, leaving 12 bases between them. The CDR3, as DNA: TGTGCCAGCTTCCGGGACGGAAATCAGCCCCAGCATTTT. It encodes CASFRDGNQPQHF.

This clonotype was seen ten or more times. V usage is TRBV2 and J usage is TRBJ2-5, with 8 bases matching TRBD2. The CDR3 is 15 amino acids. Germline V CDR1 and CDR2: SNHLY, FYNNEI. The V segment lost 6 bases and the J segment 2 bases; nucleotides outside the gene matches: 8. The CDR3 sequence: CASSDPGGGQETQYF. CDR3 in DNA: TGTGCCAGCAGCGACCCGGGAGGGGGGCAAGAGACCCAGTACTTC.

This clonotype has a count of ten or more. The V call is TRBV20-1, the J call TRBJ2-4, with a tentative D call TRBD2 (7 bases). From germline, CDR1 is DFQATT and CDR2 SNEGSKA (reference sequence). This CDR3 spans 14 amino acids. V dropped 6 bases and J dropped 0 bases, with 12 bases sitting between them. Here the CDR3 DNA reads TGCAGTGCAAGGGGGGGGGAAGCCAAAAACATTCAGTACTTC. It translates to CSARGGEAKNIQYF.

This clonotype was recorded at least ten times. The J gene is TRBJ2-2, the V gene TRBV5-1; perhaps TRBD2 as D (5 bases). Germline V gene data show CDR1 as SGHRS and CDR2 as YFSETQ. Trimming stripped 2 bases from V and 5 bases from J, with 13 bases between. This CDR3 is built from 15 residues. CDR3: CASSLWGENTGELFF. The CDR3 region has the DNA TGCGCCAGCAGCTTATGGGGAGAAAATACCGGGGAGCTGTTTTTT.

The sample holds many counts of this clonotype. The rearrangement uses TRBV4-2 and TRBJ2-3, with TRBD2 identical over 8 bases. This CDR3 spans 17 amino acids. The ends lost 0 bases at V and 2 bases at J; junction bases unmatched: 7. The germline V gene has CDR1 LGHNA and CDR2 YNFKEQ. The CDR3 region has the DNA TGTGCCAGCAGCCAAGATCTTGGGCGGGGGGTCACAGATACGCAGTATTTT. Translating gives CASSQDLGRGVTDTQYF.

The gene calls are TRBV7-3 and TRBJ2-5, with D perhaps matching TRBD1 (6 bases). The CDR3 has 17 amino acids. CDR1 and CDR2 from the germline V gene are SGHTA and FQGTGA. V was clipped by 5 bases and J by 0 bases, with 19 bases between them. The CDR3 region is CASSPKGGQPYQETQYF. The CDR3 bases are TGTGCCAGCAGCCCAAAGGGTGGACAGCCGTACCAAGAGACCCAGTACTTC.

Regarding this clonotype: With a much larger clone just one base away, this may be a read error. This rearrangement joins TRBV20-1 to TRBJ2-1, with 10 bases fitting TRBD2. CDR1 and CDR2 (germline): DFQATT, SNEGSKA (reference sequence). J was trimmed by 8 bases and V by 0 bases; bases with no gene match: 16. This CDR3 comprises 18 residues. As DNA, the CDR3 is TGCAGTGCTAGAGATCTTCCCGGGACTAGCGAGGATGGGGATGAGCAGTTCTTC. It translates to CSARDLPGTSEDGDEQFF.

The CDR3, as DNA: TGCAGTGCTCCACTGGGCAGGACCTACTCTGGGGCCAACGTCCTGACTTTC. Its translation: CSAPLGRTYSGANVLTF. The chain employs TRBV20-1 and TRBJ2-6, with D unresolved. V lost 5 bases and J lost 0, with 17 bases in between. The CDR3 covers 17 residues. CDR1 is DFQATT and CDR2 is SNEGSKA in the germline V gene (reference sequence).

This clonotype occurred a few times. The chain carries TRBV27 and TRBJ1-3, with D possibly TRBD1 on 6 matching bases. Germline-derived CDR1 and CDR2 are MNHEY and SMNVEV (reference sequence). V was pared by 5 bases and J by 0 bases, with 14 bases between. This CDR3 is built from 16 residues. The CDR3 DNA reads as TGTGCCAGCAGTATGGGACACCCTACCTCTGGAAACACCATATATTTT. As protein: CASSMGHPTSGNTIYF.

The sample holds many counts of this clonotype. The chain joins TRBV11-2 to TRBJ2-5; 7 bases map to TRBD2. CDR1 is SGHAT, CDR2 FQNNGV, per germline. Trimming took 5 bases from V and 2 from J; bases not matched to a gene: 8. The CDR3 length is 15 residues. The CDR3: CASSATLAEQETQYF. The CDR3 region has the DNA TGTGCCAGCAGCGCCACCCTAGCGGAACAAGAGACCCAGTACTTC.